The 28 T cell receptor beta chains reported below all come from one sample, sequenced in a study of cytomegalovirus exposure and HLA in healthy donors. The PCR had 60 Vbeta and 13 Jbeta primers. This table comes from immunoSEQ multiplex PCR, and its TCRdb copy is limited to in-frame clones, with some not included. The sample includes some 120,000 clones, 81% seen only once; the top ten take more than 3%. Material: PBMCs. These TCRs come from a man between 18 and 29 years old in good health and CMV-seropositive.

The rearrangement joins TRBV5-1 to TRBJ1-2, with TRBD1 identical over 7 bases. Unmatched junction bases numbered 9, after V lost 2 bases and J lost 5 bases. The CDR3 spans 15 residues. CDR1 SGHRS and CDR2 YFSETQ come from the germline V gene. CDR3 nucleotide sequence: TGCGCCAGCAGCTTAGGAGGGGGCGAAGCTTATGGCTACACCTTC. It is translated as CASSLGGGEAYGYTF. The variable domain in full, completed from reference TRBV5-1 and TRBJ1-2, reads KAGVTQTPRYLIKTRGQQVTLSCSPISGHRSVSWYQQTPGQGLQFLFEYFSETQRNKGNFPGRFSGRQFSNSRSEMNVSTLELGDSALYLCASSLGGGEAYGYTFGSGTRLTVV.

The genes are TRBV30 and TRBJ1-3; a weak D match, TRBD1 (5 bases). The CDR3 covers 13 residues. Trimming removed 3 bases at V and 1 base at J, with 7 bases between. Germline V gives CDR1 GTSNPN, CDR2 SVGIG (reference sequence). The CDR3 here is CAWRGGSGNTIYF. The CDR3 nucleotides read TGTGCCTGGAGGGGGGGGTCTGGAAACACCATATATTTT.

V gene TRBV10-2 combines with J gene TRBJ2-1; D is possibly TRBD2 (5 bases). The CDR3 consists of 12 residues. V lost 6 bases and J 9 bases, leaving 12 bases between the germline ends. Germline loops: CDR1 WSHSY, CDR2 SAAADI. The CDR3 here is CASRKDFTEQFF. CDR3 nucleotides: TGCGCCAGCAGAAAGGACTTTACTGAGCAGTTCTTC.

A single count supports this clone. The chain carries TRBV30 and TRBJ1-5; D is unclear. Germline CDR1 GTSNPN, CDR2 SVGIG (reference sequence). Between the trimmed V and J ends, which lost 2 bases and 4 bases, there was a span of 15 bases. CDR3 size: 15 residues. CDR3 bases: TGTGCCTGGAGTTCAGGAGGGCAGATTAATCAGCCCCAGCATTTT. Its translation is CAWSSGGQINQPQHF.

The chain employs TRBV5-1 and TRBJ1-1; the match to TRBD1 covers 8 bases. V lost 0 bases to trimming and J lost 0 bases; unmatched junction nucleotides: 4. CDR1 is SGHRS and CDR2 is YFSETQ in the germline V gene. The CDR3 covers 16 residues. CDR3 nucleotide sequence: TGCGCCAGCAGCTTGGCCTACAGGGGGGTGAACACTGAAGCTTTCTTT. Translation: CASSLAYRGVNTEAFF.

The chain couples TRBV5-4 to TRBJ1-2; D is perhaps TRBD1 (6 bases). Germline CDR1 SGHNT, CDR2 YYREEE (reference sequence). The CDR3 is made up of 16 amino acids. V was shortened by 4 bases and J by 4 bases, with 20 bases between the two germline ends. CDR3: CASSPAGGELTYGYTF. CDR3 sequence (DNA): TGTGCCAGCAGCCCGGCGGGGGGCGAACTAACCTATGGCTACACCTTC.

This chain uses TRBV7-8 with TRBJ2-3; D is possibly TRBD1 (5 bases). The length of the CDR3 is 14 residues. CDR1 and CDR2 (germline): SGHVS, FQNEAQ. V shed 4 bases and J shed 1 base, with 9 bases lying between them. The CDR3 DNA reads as TGTGCCAGCAGCTCGACAGAAGGCACAGATACGCAGTATTTT. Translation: CASSSTEGTDTQYF.

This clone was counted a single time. CDR3 bases: TGTGCCAGTAGTGTTCGGGACGTGGGGACACAGGGCGCTTTCTTT. Translating it yields CASSVRDVGTQGAFF. The chain uses TRBV19 and TRBJ1-1; a possible D gene is TRBD1 (6 bases). Trimming removed 5 bases at V and 11 bases at J, with 24 bases between. This CDR3 is built from 15 residues. Germline CDR1 reads LNHDA; CDR2 reads SQIVND (reference sequence).

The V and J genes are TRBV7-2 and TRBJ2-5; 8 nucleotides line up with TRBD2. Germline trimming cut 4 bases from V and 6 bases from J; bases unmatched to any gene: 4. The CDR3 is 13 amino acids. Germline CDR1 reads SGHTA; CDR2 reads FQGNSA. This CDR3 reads CASSSGTRKTQYF. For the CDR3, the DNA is TGTGCCAGCAGCTCCGGGACTAGGAAGACCCAGTACTTC. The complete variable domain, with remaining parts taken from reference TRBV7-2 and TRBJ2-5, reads GAGVSQSPSNKVTEKGKDVELRCDPISGHTALYWYRQSLGQGLEFLIYFQGNSAPDKSGLPSDRFSAERTGGSVSTLTIQRTQQEDSAVYLCASSSGTRKTQYFGPGTRLLVL.

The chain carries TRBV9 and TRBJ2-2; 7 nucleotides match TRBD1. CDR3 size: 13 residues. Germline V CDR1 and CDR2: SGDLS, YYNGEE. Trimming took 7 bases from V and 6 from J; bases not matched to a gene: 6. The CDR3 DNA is TGTGCCAGCGGACAGGTTGGTTCCGGGGAGCTGTTTTTT. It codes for CASGQVGSGELFF.

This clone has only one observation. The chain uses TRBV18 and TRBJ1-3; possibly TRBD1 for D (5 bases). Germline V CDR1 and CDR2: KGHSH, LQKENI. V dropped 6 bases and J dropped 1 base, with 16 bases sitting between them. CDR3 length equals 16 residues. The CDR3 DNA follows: TGTGCCAGCTCGCAGGGCCTCCTCGGGTCTGGAAACACCATATATTTT. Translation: CASSQGLLGSGNTIYF.

CDR3: CASRLDTTDTQYF. The CDR3 DNA follows: TGTGCCAGCAGATTAGACACTACAGATACGCAGTATTTT. The chain couples TRBV2 to TRBJ2-3, with unresolved D. Trimming stripped 6 bases from V and 3 bases from J, with 10 bases between. Looked up from germline, CDR1 is SNHLY and CDR2 is FYNNEI. CDR3 length: 13 residues.

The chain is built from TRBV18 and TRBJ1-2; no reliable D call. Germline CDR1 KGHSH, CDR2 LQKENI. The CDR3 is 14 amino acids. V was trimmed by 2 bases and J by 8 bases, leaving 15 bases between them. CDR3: CASSPEEAPGGYTF. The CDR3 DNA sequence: TGTGCCAGCTCACCAGAAGAGGCGCCGGGGGGCTACACCTTC.

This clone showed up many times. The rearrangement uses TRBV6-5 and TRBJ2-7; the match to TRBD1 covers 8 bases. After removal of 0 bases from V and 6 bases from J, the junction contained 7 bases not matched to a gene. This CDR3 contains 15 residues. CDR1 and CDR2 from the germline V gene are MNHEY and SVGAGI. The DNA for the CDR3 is TGTGCCAGCAGTTACTCGACAGGGGCCCTCGTCGAGCAGTACTTC. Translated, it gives CASSYSTGALVEQYF.

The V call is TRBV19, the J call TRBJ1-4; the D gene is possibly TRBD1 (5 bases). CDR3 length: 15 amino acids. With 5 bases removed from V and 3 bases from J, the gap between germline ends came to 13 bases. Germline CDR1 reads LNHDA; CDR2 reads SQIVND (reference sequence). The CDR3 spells CASSAGTLANEKLFF. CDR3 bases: TGTGCCAGTAGTGCTGGGACTCTCGCTAATGAAAAACTGTTTTTT.

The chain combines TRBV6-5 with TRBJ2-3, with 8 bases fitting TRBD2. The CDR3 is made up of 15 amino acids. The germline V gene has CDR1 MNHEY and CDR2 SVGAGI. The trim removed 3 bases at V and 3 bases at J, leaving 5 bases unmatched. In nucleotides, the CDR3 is TGTGCCAGCAGTTATCGGGGGGGTCGTACAGATACGCAGTATTTT. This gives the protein CASSYRGGRTDTQYF.

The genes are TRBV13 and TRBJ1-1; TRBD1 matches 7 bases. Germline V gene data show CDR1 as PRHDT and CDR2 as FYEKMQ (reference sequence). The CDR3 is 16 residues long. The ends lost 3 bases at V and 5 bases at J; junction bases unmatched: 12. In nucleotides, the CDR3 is TGTGCCAGCAGCTTCCTCAATAGGGGGCCCGGGACTGAAGCTTTCTTT. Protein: CASSFLNRGPGTEAFF. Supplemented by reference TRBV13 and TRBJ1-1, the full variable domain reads AAGVIQSPRHLIKEKRETATLKCYPIPRHDTVYWYQQGPGQDPQFLISFYEKMQSDKGSIPDRFSAQQFSDYHSELNMSSLELGDSALYFCASSFLNRGPGTEAFFGQGTRLTVV.

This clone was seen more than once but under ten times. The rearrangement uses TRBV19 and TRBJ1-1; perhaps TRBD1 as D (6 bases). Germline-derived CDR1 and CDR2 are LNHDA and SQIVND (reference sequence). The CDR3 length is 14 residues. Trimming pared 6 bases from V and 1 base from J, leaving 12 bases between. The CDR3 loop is CASRPTGSNTEAFF. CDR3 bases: TGTGCCAGTAGACCCACAGGGTCGAACACTGAAGCTTTCTTT.

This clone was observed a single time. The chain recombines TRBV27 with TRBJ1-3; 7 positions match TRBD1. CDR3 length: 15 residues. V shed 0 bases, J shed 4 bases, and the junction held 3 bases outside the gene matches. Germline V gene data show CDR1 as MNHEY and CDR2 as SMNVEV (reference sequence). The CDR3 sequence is CASSLSTGLGNTIYF. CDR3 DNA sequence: TGTGCCAGCAGTTTATCGACAGGGCTAGGAAACACCATATATTTT.

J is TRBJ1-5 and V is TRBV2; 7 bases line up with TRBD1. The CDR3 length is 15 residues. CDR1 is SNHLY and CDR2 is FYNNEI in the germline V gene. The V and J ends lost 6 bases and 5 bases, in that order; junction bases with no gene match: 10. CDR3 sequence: CASSYDRAQDQPQHF. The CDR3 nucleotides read TGTGCCAGCAGCTACGACAGGGCGCAGGATCAGCCCCAGCATTTT.

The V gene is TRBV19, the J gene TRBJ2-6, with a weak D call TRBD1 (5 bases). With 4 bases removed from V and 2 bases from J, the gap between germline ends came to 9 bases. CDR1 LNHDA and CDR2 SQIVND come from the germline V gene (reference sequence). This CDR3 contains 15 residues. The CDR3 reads CASSTPGTGANVLTF. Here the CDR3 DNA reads TGTGCCAGTAGTACGCCAGGGACTGGGGCCAACGTCCTGACTTTC. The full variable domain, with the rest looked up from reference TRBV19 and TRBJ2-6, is DGGITQSPKYLFRKEGQNVTLSCEQNLNHDAMYWYRQDPGQGLRLIYYSQIVNDFQKGDIAEGYSVSREKKESFPLTVTSAQKNPTAFYLCASSTPGTGANVLTFGAGSRLTVL.

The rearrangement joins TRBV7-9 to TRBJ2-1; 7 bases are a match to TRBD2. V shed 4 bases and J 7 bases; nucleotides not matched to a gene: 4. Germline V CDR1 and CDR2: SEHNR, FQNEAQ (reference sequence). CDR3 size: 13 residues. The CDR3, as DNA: TGTGCCAGCAGCTCCAGCGGGAAGAATGAGCAGTTCTTC. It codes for CASSSSGKNEQFF.

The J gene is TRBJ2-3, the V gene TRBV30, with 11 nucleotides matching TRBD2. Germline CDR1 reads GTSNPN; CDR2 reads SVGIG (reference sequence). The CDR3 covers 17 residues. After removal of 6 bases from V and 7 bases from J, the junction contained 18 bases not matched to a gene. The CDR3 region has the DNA TGTGCCTGCCAAGCCCCCATTAGCGGGGGGGTCTGGTATACGCAGTATTTT. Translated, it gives CACQAPISGGVWYTQYF. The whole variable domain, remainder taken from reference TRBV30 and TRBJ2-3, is SQTIHQWPATLVQPVGSPLSLECTVEGTSNPNLYWYRQAAGRGLQLLFYSVGIGQISSEVPQNLSASRPQDRQFILSSKKLLLSDSGFYLCACQAPISGGVWYTQYFGPGTRLTVL.

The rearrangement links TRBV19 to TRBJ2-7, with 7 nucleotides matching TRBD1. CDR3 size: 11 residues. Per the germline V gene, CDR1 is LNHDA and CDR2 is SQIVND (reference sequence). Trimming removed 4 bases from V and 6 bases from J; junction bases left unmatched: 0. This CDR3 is CASSTGGEQYF. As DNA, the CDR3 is TGTGCCAGTAGTACAGGGGGCGAGCAGTACTTC.

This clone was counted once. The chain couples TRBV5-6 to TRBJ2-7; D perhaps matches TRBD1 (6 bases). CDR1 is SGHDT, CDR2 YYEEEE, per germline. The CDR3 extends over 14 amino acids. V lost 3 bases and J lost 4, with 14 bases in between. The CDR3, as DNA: TGTGCCAGCAGCTCGACGGGACACACATACGAGCAGTACTTC. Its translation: CASSSTGHTYEQYF.

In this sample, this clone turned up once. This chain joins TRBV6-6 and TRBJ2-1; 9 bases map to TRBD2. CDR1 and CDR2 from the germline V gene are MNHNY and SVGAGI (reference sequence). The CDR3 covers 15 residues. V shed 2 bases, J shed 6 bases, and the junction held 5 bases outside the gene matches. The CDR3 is CASSYAAGGGNEQFF. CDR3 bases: TGTGCCAGCAGTTACGCAGCGGGAGGAGGCAATGAGCAGTTCTTC.

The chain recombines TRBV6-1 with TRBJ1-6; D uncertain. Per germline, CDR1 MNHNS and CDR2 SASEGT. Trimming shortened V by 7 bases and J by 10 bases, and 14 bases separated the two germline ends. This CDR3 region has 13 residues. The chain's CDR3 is CASNQREDSPLHF. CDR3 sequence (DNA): TGTGCCAGCAACCAACGGGAAGACTCACCCCTCCACTTT.

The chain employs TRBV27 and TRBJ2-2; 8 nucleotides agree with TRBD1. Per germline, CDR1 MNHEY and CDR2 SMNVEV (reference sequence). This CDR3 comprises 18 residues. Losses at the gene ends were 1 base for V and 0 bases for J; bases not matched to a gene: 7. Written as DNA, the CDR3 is TGTGCCAGCAGTTTATTACCCAGGGGGCTAGCGAACACCGGGGAGCTGTTTTTT. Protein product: CASSLLPRGLANTGELFF.